The TCR beta chain under discussion was sequenced for a study of CXCR3-negative and CXCR3-positive naive CD8 T cells. In the study overall: The study obtained roughly 140 million TRB reads, about 1.5 +/- 0.3 million per library. General study points: Similar TRBV-TRBJ usage was seen in naive cells (both CXCR3-negative and CXCR3-positive), but memory cells differed. Naive subsets were similarly diverse, while memory CD8+ repertoires were much less diverse.

With UMI labels, 5' RACE was used to prepare the TRB cDNA libraries. TCRdb reprocessed the 5' RACE reads; each CDR3 protein has one entry and no DNA is given. The sample totals under 25,000 distinct CDR3 sequences. Researchers reported sorting every CD8+ T cell subset in triplicate, 300,000 to 350,000 cells per sort. For this clonotype: The antigen remains unidentified.

CDR1 and CDR2 from the germline V gene are DFQATT and SNEGSKA (reference sequence). CDR3 length: 13 residues. The sample taken for sequencing was memory CD8+ T cells from blood. This chain connects TRBV20-1 to TRBJ2-1. The origin of this receptor is a human donor in good health. Some clones in this sample may be carry-over from other donors' samples. The CDR3 reads CSWTQSSYNEQFF.